The entry that follows covers one TCR beta chain sequence. The antigen remains undetermined. The sample is drawn from a study of T cells in Graves' hyperthyroidism and ophthalmopathy. Study outcomes and limitations: Separating ophthalmopathy from stable hyperthyroidism was achieved by a 13 V-J model.

The source material, RNA transcripts, was used to amplify TCR beta CDR3 regions. A set of HTBI primers served as the primers for a first-round RT-PCR of the TCR CDR3. Via MiXCR, TCRdb re-called the multiplex PCR reads, giving one row per CDR3 protein. This sample has about 610,000 distinct CDR3 sequences; about 15% occur once, and the top ten carry around 4%. Diagnoses used clinical symptoms, serum thyroxine and TRAb, thyroid ultrasound and orbital computed tomography. Germline lookup yields CDR1 SGHRS and CDR2 YFSETQ. The V end was cut by 2 bases, the J end by 1 base, with 6 bases between. The CDR3 contains 13 residues.

The rearrangement joins TRBV5-1 to TRBJ1-1; no clear D gene. The source of this sequence is a woman in her 40s with Graves' ophthalmopathy. What was sequenced was blood. The chain's CDR3 is CASSFQKNTEAFF. The CDR3 coding sequence is TGCGCCAGCAGCTTCCAGAAGAACACTGAAGCTTTCTTT.